A single sample is the source of the 16 T cell receptor beta chains below, sequenced in a study of early T cells in non-severe SARS-CoV-2 infection (dated by TCRdb to the early 2020s). The method behind the library was 5' RACE. The sequencing machine was a NextSeq 500. TCRdb trimmed public reads at Q25 via fastp, called clones via MiXCR and kept in-frame beta chains. Each CDR3 protein gets just one entry, which takes the most common genes and DNA from the rows behind it. Here the sample has 70,000 or so distinct CDR3 sequences; more than 9% occur a single time. The ten largest clones represent roughly 3.9% of the sample. What was sequenced was whole blood. These receptors came from an adult who was a healthcare worker with PCR-confirmed SARS-CoV-2 infection or an uninfected control (not recorded which).

V is TRBV28 and J is TRBJ1-2, with D tentatively TRBD1 (5 bases). V was pared by 3 bases and J by 3 bases, with 11 bases between. Germline assignment: CDR1 MDHEN and CDR2 SYDVKM. The CDR3 has 14 amino acids. The CDR3 sequence: CASSLYDSDYGYTF. The CDR3 coding sequence is TGTGCCAGCAGTTTGTACGACAGCGACTATGGCTACACCTTC.

As concerns this clonotype: A much larger clonotype is one base distant, so this may be a read error. The rearrangement joins TRBV24-1 to TRBJ2-1; weak D call: TRBD2 (6 bases). This CDR3 has 16 residues. CDR1 KGHDR and CDR2 SFDVKD come from the germline V gene. The DNA for the CDR3 is TGTGCCACCAGTGACTCCCTAGCGAGCTCCCACAATGAGCAGTTCTTC. This codes for CATSDSLASSHNEQFF.

The chain uses TRBV29-1 and TRBJ2-3; 10 bases map to TRBD2. This CDR3 region has 15 residues. V lost 4 bases to trimming and J lost 3 bases; unmatched junction nucleotides: 7. CDR1 and CDR2 (germline): SQVTM, ANQGSEA. The CDR3 DNA reads as TGCAGCGTTGTTGATAGCGGGAGGCAAACAGATACGCAGTATTTT. Translating it yields CSVVDSGRQTDTQYF.

This clonotype was picked up a small number of times. V and J are TRBV18 and TRBJ1-2; D ambiguous. Per germline, CDR1 KGHSH and CDR2 LQKENI. With 1 base removed from V and 4 bases from J, the gap between germline ends came to 10 bases. There are 14 residues in the CDR3. The CDR3 protein is CASSPQGGSYGYTF. The CDR3 DNA reads as TGTGCCAGCTCACCACAGGGAGGTAGCTATGGCTACACCTTC.

As to this clonotype: Just one base apart from a much larger clone, this may be a read error. The gene calls are TRBV20-1 and TRBJ2-1; 11 nucleotides agree with TRBD2. The CDR3 spans 14 residues. CDR1 is DFQATT, CDR2 SNEGSKA, per germline (reference sequence). The CDR3 nucleotides read TGCAGTGCTTTAACTAGCGGGAGTTCCAATAAGCAGTTCTTC. Translated, it gives CSALTSGSSNKQFF.

This clonotype came up many times. This chain joins TRBV28 and TRBJ1-5; possibly TRBD1 for D (5 bases). Germline assignment: CDR1 MDHEN and CDR2 SYDVKM. The V gene lost 4 bases and the J gene lost 5 bases, with 21 bases spanning the gap. The CDR3 runs 17 residues. DNA of the CDR3: TGTGCCAGCAGTTCCTCCTCTGTCCGGGACGGGTATCAGCCCCAGCATTTT. Translating gives CASSSSSVRDGYQPQHF.

The chain couples TRBV7-8 to TRBJ2-1; 7 bases map to TRBD1. Per germline, CDR1 SGHVS and CDR2 FQNEAQ. The CDR3 runs to 15 residues. Trimming cost V 6 bases and J 7 bases; bases outside gene matches: 12. This CDR3 reads CASSFVTAQGNEQFF. The CDR3, as DNA: TGTGCCAGCAGTTTCGTCACTGCACAGGGGAATGAGCAGTTCTTC. Full variable domain (rest looked up from reference TRBV7-8 and TRBJ2-1): GAGVSQSPRYKVAKRGQDVALRCDPISGHVSLFWYQQALGQGPEFLTYFQNEAQLDKSGLPSDRFFAERPEGSVSTLKIQRTQQEDSAVYLCASSFVTAQGNEQFFGPGTRLTVL.

This clonotype was counted many times. The chain employs TRBV5-6 and TRBJ2-1; TRBD2 aligns across 9 bases. The trim removed 1 base at V and 5 bases at J, leaving 4 bases unmatched. The V gene's germline CDR1 is SGHDT and CDR2 YYEEEE. The CDR3 covers 15 residues. CDR3 sequence: CASSLFGTSNNEQFF. The CDR3 nucleotides read TGTGCCAGCAGCTTGTTCGGGACTAGCAACAATGAGCAGTTCTTC.

In its sample, this clonotype was seen a few times. The CDR3 DNA reads TGTGCCAGCAGCTTTGGGGCGGGTACCACAGATACGCAGTATTTT. Translated, it gives CASSFGAGTTDTQYF. The chain employs TRBV7-6 and TRBJ2-3; D tentatively reads TRBD1 or TRBD2 (5 bases each). V dropped 3 bases and J dropped 2 bases, with 12 bases sitting between them. The CDR3 has 15 amino acids. Germline CDR1 SGHVS, CDR2 FNYEAQ.

This sequence joins TRBV6-1 and TRBJ2-7; 7 nucleotides align to TRBD1. The CDR3 length is 16 residues. CDR1 is MNHNS and CDR2 is SASEGT in the germline V gene. V shed 1 base, J shed 0 bases, and the junction held 6 bases outside the gene matches. Written as DNA, the CDR3 is TGTGCCAGCAGTGAAGGGGGAAAGGGGGCCTCCTACGAGCAGTACTTC. It yields the protein CASSEGGKGASYEQYF.

This clonotype has only a few counts. The chain links TRBV29-1 to TRBJ2-7; D perhaps matches TRBD2 (5 bases). The CDR3 is made up of 14 amino acids. Per the germline V gene, CDR1 is SQVTM and CDR2 is ANQGSEA. Trimming took off 1 base at V and 3 bases at J, with 13 bases between the two ends. CDR3 region: CSVEGLGEDYEQYF. In DNA form, the CDR3 reads TGCAGCGTTGAAGGGCTCGGGGAAGACTACGAGCAGTACTTC.

This clonotype was counted many times. The chain recombines TRBV7-8 with TRBJ2-5, with a possible D match to TRBD1 (5 bases). Deletions cut 5 bases from V and 0 bases from J, with 10 bases between. Germline-derived CDR1 and CDR2 are SGHVS and FQNEAQ. The CDR3 totals 14 residues. The CDR3 DNA reads as TGTGCCAGCAGCCCCCCGACAGACCAAGAGACCCAGTACTTC. This gives the protein CASSPPTDQETQYF. The complete variable domain, with remaining parts taken from reference TRBV7-8 and TRBJ2-5, reads GAGVSQSPRYKVAKRGQDVALRCDPISGHVSLFWYQQALGQGPEFLTYFQNEAQLDKSGLPSDRFFAERPEGSVSTLKIQRTQQEDSAVYLCASSPPTDQETQYFGPGTRLLVL.

Concerning this clonotype: A junction boundary mismatches the germline segment, possibly from a read error. This sequence joins TRBV28 and TRBJ2-1; D possibly matches TRBD1 or TRBD2 (5 bases each). Germline V lookup: CDR1 MDHEN, CDR2 SYDVKM. The CDR3 contains 14 residues. The CDR3 is CTSSLIGTNNEQFF. Here the CDR3 DNA reads TGTACCAGCAGTTTAATTGGGACCAACAATGAGCAGTTCTTC.

This clonotype showed up many times. The chain links TRBV20-1 to TRBJ1-6; a weak D match, TRBD1 (5 bases). Germline CDR1 and CDR2: DFQATT and SNEGSKA (reference sequence). The V end was cut by 2 bases, the J end by 5 bases, with 10 bases between. CDR3 length equals 14 residues. As DNA, the CDR3 is TGCAGTGCTAGAACCGGGACCCATAATTCACCCCTCCACTTT. Translation gives CSARTGTHNSPLHF.

This clonotype was counted a few times. This rearrangement joins TRBV6-4 to TRBJ1-6; the D gene is possibly TRBD1 (5 bases). Germline assignment: CDR1 MRHNA and CDR2 SNTAGT. V shed 8 bases and J shed 7 bases, with 12 bases lying between them. The CDR3 runs 13 residues. Here the CDR3 reads CASGTETNSPLHF. The CDR3 DNA is TGTGCCAGCGGGACGGAAACGAATTCACCCCTCCACTTT.

This clonotype has only a few counts. The chain uses TRBV29-1 and TRBJ2-5; no firm D call. Germline CDR1 is SQVTM and CDR2 is ANQGSEA. The CDR3 spans 13 residues. Trimming took 5 bases from V and 1 from J, leaving 11 bases between them. This chain's CDR3 is CSVLRTAQETQYF. The DNA of the CDR3 is TGCAGCGTTCTAAGAACAGCCCAAGAGACCCAGTACTTC.